The clone carrying this T cell receptor beta chain was observed a handful of times. TCRdb reprocessed the RT-PCR reads via MiXCR and lists one record per CDR3 protein. This table holds some 160,000 distinct CDR3 sequences, 24% found once. These data are taken from a study of patients and donors after allogeneic stem cell transplantation. This sequence originates from a human donor who was either an allogeneic HSCT recipient or a stem cell or donor lymphocyte infusion donor (not recorded which). It is not recorded whose cells these are; they may come from a transplant donor. The source material was blood, either unsorted or a sorted T cell fraction (not recorded which).

The CDR3 DNA sequence: TGTGCCAGCAGTGGCCAGGGGGGGCGCAACTATGGCTACACCTTC. It specifies CASSGQGGRNYGYTF. V is TRBV27 and J is TRBJ1-2, with 7 nucleotides matching TRBD1. Germline CDR1 reads MNHEY; CDR2 reads SMNVEV (reference sequence). The trim removed 5 bases at V and 2 bases at J, leaving 8 bases unmatched. The CDR3 contains 15 residues.